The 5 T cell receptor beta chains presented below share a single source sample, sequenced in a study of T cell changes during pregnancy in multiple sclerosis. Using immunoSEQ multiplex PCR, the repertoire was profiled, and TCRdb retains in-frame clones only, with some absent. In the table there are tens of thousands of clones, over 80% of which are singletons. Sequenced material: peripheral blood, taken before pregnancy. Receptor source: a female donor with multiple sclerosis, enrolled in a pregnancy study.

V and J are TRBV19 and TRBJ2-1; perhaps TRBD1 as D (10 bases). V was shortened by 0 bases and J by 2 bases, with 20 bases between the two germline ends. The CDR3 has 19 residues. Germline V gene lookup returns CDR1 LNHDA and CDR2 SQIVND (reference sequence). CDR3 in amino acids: CASSIDGGQGTSPYNEQFF. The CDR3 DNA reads TGTGCCAGTAGTATAGATGGGGGACAGGGGACTAGCCCCTACAATGAGCAGTTCTTC.

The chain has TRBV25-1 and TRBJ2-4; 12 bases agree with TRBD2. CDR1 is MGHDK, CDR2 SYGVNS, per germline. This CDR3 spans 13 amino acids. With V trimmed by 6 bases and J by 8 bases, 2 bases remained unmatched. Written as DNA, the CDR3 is TGTGCCAGCAGCGGACTAGCGGGATACATTCAGTACTTC. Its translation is CASSGLAGYIQYF.

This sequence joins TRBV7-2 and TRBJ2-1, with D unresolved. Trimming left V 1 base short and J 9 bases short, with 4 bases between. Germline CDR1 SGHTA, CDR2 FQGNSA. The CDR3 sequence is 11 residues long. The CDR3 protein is CASSLVGEQFF. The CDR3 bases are TGTGCCAGCAGCTTAGTCGGTGAGCAGTTCTTC.

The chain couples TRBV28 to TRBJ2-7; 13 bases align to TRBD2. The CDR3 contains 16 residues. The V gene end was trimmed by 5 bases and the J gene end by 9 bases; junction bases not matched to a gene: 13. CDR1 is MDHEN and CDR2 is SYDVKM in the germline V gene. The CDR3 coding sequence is TGTGCCAGCAGTATCGGACTAGCGGGAGTCCTGTCAACGCAGTACTTC. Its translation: CASSIGLAGVLSTQYF.

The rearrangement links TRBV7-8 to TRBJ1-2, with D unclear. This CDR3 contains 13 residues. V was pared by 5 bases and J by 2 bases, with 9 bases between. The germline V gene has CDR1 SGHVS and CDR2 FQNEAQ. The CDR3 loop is CASSPDINYGYTF. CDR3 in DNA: TGTGCCAGCAGCCCAGACATAAACTATGGCTACACCTTC.